This T cell receptor beta chain derives from a study of blood T cell repertoires in COVID-19. Overall study context: Donors in the United States, Italy and Spain gave samples during acute or convalescent COVID-19. PBMCs, B-cell-depleted T cells, or T cells provided the cDNA or gDNA that made up the material.

The data were produced by immunoSEQ multiplex PCR, yet TCRdb's version contains in-frame clones alone and is incomplete. The sample shows about 70,000 clones, 86% of them seen only once. CDR3 length: 15 amino acids. V was pared by 0 bases and J by 6 bases, with 14 bases between. The germline gives CDR1 MNHEY, CDR2 SVGAGI. The rearrangement joins TRBV6-5 to TRBJ1-2; D might be TRBD1 (6 bases). The clonotype was recovered from a woman aged 55 to 70 with acute or convalescent COVID-19. The specimen was peripheral blood. Written as DNA, the CDR3 is TGTGCCAGCAGTTACTCTTACAGGGACGAGGATGGCTACACCTTC. This translates into CASSYSYRDEDGYTF.